Following are 20 T cell receptor beta chains from one sample sequenced in a study of T cell responses to AZD1222 COVID-19 vaccine. Profiling relied on immunoSEQ multiplex PCR, and the TCRdb table lists in-frame clones only, not all of them. The sample consists of about 150,000 clones, just over 90% of them appearing once. The sequencing used peripheral blood, collected on day 0 of AZD1222 vaccination. These receptor sequences come from an adult in good health.

The chain carries TRBV19 and TRBJ1-6; 7 nucleotides agree with TRBD1. This CDR3 comprises 14 residues. J gave up 6 bases and V 6 bases, and 5 bases lay outside the gene matches. The germline gives CDR1 LNHDA, CDR2 SQIVND (reference sequence). CDR3 in DNA: TGTGCCAGTAGGACAGGGAGAGGTAATTCACCCCTCCACTTT. It translates to CASRTGRGNSPLHF.

This clone has a handful of counts. The rearrangement joins TRBV27 to TRBJ2-2, with D uncertain. This CDR3 has 15 residues. Germline CDR1 MNHEY, CDR2 SMNVEV (reference sequence). Trimming left V 0 bases short and J 9 bases short, with 14 bases between. The CDR3 nucleotides are TGTGCCAGCAGTTTATCGGCCGGCGCTCCGCGGGAGCTGTTTTTT. Encoded protein: CASSLSAGAPRELFF.

The chain employs TRBV7-2 and TRBJ2-7; 9 bases match TRBD2. Germline values: CDR1 SGHTA, CDR2 FQGNSA. V lost 1 base, J lost 1 base, and 2 bases stayed unmatched. This CDR3 has 15 amino acids. The CDR3 spells CASSLDSGGSYEQYF. As DNA, the CDR3 is TGTGCCAGCAGCTTAGATAGCGGGGGTTCCTACGAGCAGTACTTC.

The chain carries TRBV12-3 or TRBV12-4 and TRBJ2-5; D perhaps matches TRBD2 (5 bases). The CDR3 runs to 13 residues. Trimming took 3 bases from V and 5 from J, leaving 10 bases between them. This chain's CDR3 is CASSFRTGETQYF. CDR3 bases: TGTGCCAGCAGTTTCCGGACGGGGGAGACCCAGTACTTC.

The CDR3 coding sequence is TGTGCCAGCAGTTACTCGACACAGGGGGACAATCAGCCCCAGCATTTT. Translation: CASSYSTQGDNQPQHF. V gene TRBV6-2 or TRBV6-3 combines with J gene TRBJ1-5; 8 bases are shared with TRBD1. Germline V gene lookup returns CDR1 MNHEY and CDR2 SVGEGT. The ends lost 0 bases at V and 3 bases at J; junction bases unmatched: 4. This CDR3 is built from 16 residues.

The chain combines TRBV7-3 with TRBJ1-4; D might be TRBD1 (6 bases). Trimming stripped 4 bases from V and 0 bases from J, with 12 bases between. Germline-derived CDR1 and CDR2 are SGHTA and FQGTGA. The CDR3 is 16 amino acids. The DNA of the CDR3 is TGTGCCAGCAGCTCAGCTAGGGGGGCAACTAATGAAAAACTGTTTTTT. As protein: CASSSARGATNEKLFF. The entire variable domain, with the rest obtained from reference TRBV7-3 and TRBJ1-4, is as follows: GAGVSQTPSNKVTEKGKYVELRCDPISGHTALYWYRQSLGQGPEFLIYFQGTGAADDSGLPNDRFFAVRPEGSVSTLKIQRTERGDSAVYLCASSSARGATNEKLFFGSGTQLSVL.

CDR3 protein: CASSTHHGNYEQYF. The CDR3 DNA is TGTGCCAGCAGCACCCACCACGGGAACTACGAGCAGTACTTC. The chain employs TRBV7-8 and TRBJ2-7, with a tentative D call TRBD2 (5 bases). Trimming stripped 5 bases from V and 3 bases from J, with 14 bases between. The CDR3 sequence is 14 residues long. In germline, CDR1 is SGHVS, CDR2 FQNEAQ.

J is TRBJ2-1 and V is TRBV30; D is perhaps TRBD2 (6 bases). From germline, CDR1 is GTSNPN and CDR2 SVGIG (reference sequence). The ends were cut back, 3 bases at V and 0 bases at J, with 9 bases in the middle. The CDR3 is 14 residues long. The CDR3 region is CAWSGGSSYNEQFF. Written as DNA, the CDR3 is TGTGCCTGGAGCGGGGGAAGCTCCTACAATGAGCAGTTCTTC.

The J gene is TRBJ1-5, the V gene TRBV2, with D possibly TRBD1 on 5 matching bases. The CDR3 is made up of 14 amino acids. Germline V gene sequence: CDR1 SNHLY, CDR2 FYNNEI. The V gene lost 2 bases and the J gene lost 5 bases, with 10 bases spanning the gap. The DNA for the CDR3 is TGTGCCAGCAGTGAACTGACCAGGGATCAGCCCCAGCATTTT. Translating gives CASSELTRDQPQHF.

The chain carries TRBV27 and TRBJ2-2, with D perhaps TRBD1 (6 bases). Trimming shortened V by 5 bases and J by 0 bases, and 16 bases separated the two germline ends. The germline V gene encodes CDR1 MNHEY and CDR2 SMNVEV (reference sequence). The CDR3 sequence is 17 residues long. The CDR3 loop reads CASSPELRGTNTGELFF. The CDR3 nucleotides are TGTGCCAGCAGTCCCGAACTCAGGGGTACGAACACCGGGGAGCTGTTTTTT.

The chain recombines TRBV5-1 with TRBJ2-5; the match to TRBD1 covers 8 bases. Germline-derived CDR1 and CDR2 are SGHRS and YFSETQ. This CDR3 has 15 amino acids. After removal of 4 bases from V and 5 bases from J, the junction contained 10 bases not matched to a gene. The DNA of the CDR3 is TGCGCCAGCAGCCTAGGACAGGGACGTTACGAGACCCAGTACTTC. This encodes CASSLGQGRYETQYF.

The J gene is TRBJ1-2, the V gene TRBV6-7; D remains unclear. TRBV6-7 is treated as an ORF (open reading frame) with a function not yet certain. The CDR3 is 12 amino acids. V was pared by 8 bases and J by 7 bases, with 14 bases between. CDR3 region: CASFRRYGGYTF. The DNA of the CDR3 is TGTGCCAGCTTCCGGCGCTACGGTGGCTACACCTTC.

V usage is TRBV2 and J usage is TRBJ1-1, with D unclear. The length of the CDR3 is 13 residues. Germline CDR1 and CDR2: SNHLY and FYNNEI. Trimming left V 8 bases short and J 2 bases short, with 12 bases between. Here the CDR3 reads CASYGPGNTEAFF. In DNA, the CDR3 is TGTGCCAGCTACGGACCAGGTAACACTGAAGCTTTCTTT. The variable domain in full, with the rest retrieved from reference TRBV2 and TRBJ1-1, is EPEVTQTPSHQVTQMGQEVILRCVPISNHLYFYWYRQILGQKVEFLVSFYNNEISEKSEIFDDQFSVERPDGSNFTLKIRSTKLEDSAMYFCASYGPGNTEAFFGQGTRLTVV.

The chain is built from TRBV2 and TRBJ1-5, with TRBD1 identical over 7 bases. V was pared by 4 bases and J by 0 bases, with 6 bases of the junction left unmatched. CDR3 length: 16 residues. Germline-derived CDR1 and CDR2 are SNHLY and FYNNEI. This CDR3 is CASSGTGTYSNQPQHF. For the CDR3, the DNA is TGTGCCAGCAGTGGGACAGGTACCTATAGCAATCAGCCCCAGCATTTT. Combining the CDR3 with reference TRBV2 and TRBJ1-5 gives the whole variable domain EPEVTQTPSHQVTQMGQEVILRCVPISNHLYFYWYRQILGQKVEFLVSFYNNEISEKSEIFDDQFSVERPDGSNFTLKIRSTKLEDSAMYFCASSGTGTYSNQPQHFGDGTRLSIL.

The genes are TRBV7-6 and TRBJ2-7, with TRBD2 matching over 7 bases. Germline CDR1 reads SGHVS; CDR2 reads FNYEAQ. The V gene end was trimmed by 5 bases and the J gene end by 2 bases; junction bases not matched to a gene: 9. This CDR3 is built from 15 residues. DNA of the CDR3: TGTGCCAGCAGCCCCCTGGTGGCGGGGGCCTACGAGCAGTACTTC. Residues: CASSPLVAGAYEQYF.

The genes are TRBV3-1 (or the pseudogene TRBV3-2) and TRBJ2-3; 9 bases are a match to TRBD2. The junction had 14 bases not matched to a gene; V was cut back by 1 base and J by 12 bases. Germline V gives CDR1 LGHDT, CDR2 YNNKEL (reference sequence). CDR3 length equals 16 residues. CDR3 bases: TGTGCCAGCAGCCAAGTTTCTTGGCGGGGGGGCGCGCATCAGTATTTT. It yields the protein CASSQVSWRGGAHQYF.

The CDR3 nucleotides read TGTGCCAGTTCACTCGAGGACAGGGAAAATGAAAAACTGTTTTTT. This translates into CASSLEDRENEKLFF. The genes are TRBV11-2 and TRBJ1-4; TRBD1 matches 8 bases. This CDR3 is built from 15 residues. CDR1 is SGHAT, CDR2 FQNNGV, per germline. The junction had 11 bases not matched to a gene; V was cut back by 9 bases and J by 5 bases.

V gene TRBV27 combines with J gene TRBJ2-7, with D possibly TRBD1 on 6 matching bases. The CDR3 spans 12 residues. Germline V gene data show CDR1 as MNHEY and CDR2 as SMNVEV (reference sequence). V shed 5 bases and J shed 6 bases, with 11 bases lying between them. As DNA, the CDR3 is TGTGCCAGCAGTCTTGACAGGATCGAGCAGTACTTC. Translated: CASSLDRIEQYF.

This rearrangement joins TRBV28 to TRBJ1-5; no clear D. The CDR3 is 16 amino acids. Germline V gene sequence: CDR1 MDHEN, CDR2 SYDVKM. The V end was cut by 3 bases, the J end by 0 bases, with 12 bases between. The CDR3 DNA reads TGTGCCAGCAGTTTCCGGAACTACTATAGCAATCAGCCCCAGCATTTT. Encoded protein: CASSFRNYYSNQPQHF.

This chain uses TRBV19 with TRBJ1-6; 8 bases agree with TRBD1. The CDR3 has 15 residues. V lost 3 bases, J lost 6 bases, and 4 bases stayed unmatched. Germline values: CDR1 LNHDA, CDR2 SQIVND (reference sequence). Here the CDR3 reads CASSMVQGANSPLHF. The CDR3 coding sequence is TGTGCCAGTAGTATGGTTCAGGGGGCTAATTCACCCCTCCACTTT.